This entry lists 8 T cell receptor beta chains sequenced from one sample in a study of OX40 agonist ivuxolimab in advanced cancers. Generated by immunoSEQ multiplex PCR, the TCRdb table keeps only in-frame clones and is missing some. In the table there are some 100,000 clones, around nine tenths of which are singletons. Specimen: CD4+ or CD8+ T cells sorted from blood, collected in a trial of the OX40 agonist ivuxolimab. All receptors come from an adult with an advanced solid tumor such as melanoma, head and neck, liver or kidney cancer.

The V call is TRBV7-9, the J call TRBJ2-2; no clear D gene. This CDR3 spans 14 amino acids. Trimming shortened V by 1 base and J by 4 bases, and 7 bases separated the two germline ends. Germline V lookup: CDR1 SEHNR, CDR2 FQNEAQ (reference sequence). CDR3 coding DNA: TGTGCCAGCAGCTTAGGTCCGGGCACCGGGGAGCTGTTTTTT. Protein: CASSLGPGTGELFF. Based on the CDR3 plus reference TRBV7-9 and TRBJ2-2, the full variable domain is DTGVSQNPRHKITKRGQNVTFRCDPISEHNRLYWYRQTLGQGPEFLTYFQNEAQLEKSRLLSDRFSAERPKGSFSTLEIQRTEQGDSAMYLCASSLGPGTGELFFGEGSRLTVL.

This clone was seen just once. The chain is built from TRBV27 and TRBJ2-7, with D possibly being TRBD1 or TRBD2 (5 bases each). The CDR3 covers 15 residues. The V and J ends lost 5 bases and 0 bases respectively, with 14 bases between them. Germline CDR1 reads MNHEY; CDR2 reads SMNVEV (reference sequence). The CDR3 is CASSGKAGSSYEQYF. In DNA form, the CDR3 reads TGTGCCAGCAGTGGTAAGGCAGGGAGCTCCTACGAGCAGTACTTC.

The chain carries TRBV15 and TRBJ2-7; D remains unclear. The V end was cut by 0 bases, the J end by 0 bases, with 9 bases between. CDR3 length: 15 residues. Germline CDR1 reads LNHNV; CDR2 reads YYDKDF (reference sequence). CDR3 region: CATSRDVKVSYEQYF. Written as DNA, the CDR3 is TGTGCCACCAGCAGAGATGTGAAGGTCTCCTACGAGCAGTACTTC.

The chain carries TRBV5-5 and TRBJ2-7, with D maybe TRBD1 (5 bases). The germline V gene has CDR1 SGHKS and CDR2 YYEKEE (reference sequence). V was trimmed by 6 bases and J by 0 bases, leaving 22 bases between them. The CDR3 sequence is 17 residues long. The CDR3 coding sequence is TGTGCCAGCACCCCGACAGAAGGCACCTCTAGCTCCTACGAGCAGTACTTC. Translated, it gives CASTPTEGTSSSYEQYF.

This chain links TRBV19 with TRBJ2-1; 11 nucleotides align to TRBD2. CDR1 and CDR2 from the germline V gene are LNHDA and SQIVND (reference sequence). V trimming: 5 bases; J trimming: 6 bases; junction bases outside the gene matches: 6. This CDR3 has 15 residues. The CDR3 DNA sequence: TGTGCCAGTAGTCCCGGGACTAGCGGCCCCAATGAGCAGTTCTTC. Amino acids: CASSPGTSGPNEQFF.

The count of this clone is one. The CDR3 loop is CASYLWGTDLQETQYF. The CDR3 DNA sequence: TGTGCCAGCTACCTTTGGGGGACAGACCTCCAAGAGACCCAGTACTTC. The chain uses TRBV27 and TRBJ2-5; 7 bases fit TRBD1. With V trimmed by 8 bases and J by 1 base, 13 bases remained unmatched. This CDR3 is 16 amino acids long. Germline V gives CDR1 MNHEY, CDR2 SMNVEV (reference sequence).

This chain uses TRBV6-5 with TRBJ2-5; D is unclear. The CDR3 is 15 amino acids. Trimming took off 0 bases at V and 7 bases at J, with 15 bases between the two ends. The germline V gene has CDR1 MNHEY and CDR2 SVGAGI. CDR3 DNA sequence: TGTGCCAGCAGTTACTCTTCTCTCTCAGTGTCGACCCAGTACTTC. Amino acids: CASSYSSLSVSTQYF.

The chain is built from TRBV11-2 and TRBJ2-5, with a tentative D call TRBD1 (6 bases). The CDR3 is 12 amino acids. V shed 5 bases and J shed 4 bases, with 8 bases lying between them. Germline-derived CDR1 and CDR2 are SGHAT and FQNNGV. The CDR3, as DNA: TGTGCCAGCAGCACCAGGGGAGAGACCCAGTACTTC. The encoded protein is CASSTRGETQYF.